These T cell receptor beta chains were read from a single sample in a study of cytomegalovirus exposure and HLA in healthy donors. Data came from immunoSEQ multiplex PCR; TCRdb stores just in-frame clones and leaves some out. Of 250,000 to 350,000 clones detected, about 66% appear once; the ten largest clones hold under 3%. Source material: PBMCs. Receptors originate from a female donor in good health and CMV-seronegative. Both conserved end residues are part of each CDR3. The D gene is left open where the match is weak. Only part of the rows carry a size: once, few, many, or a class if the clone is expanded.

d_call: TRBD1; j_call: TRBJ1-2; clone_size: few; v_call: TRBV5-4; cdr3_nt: TGTGCCAGCAGCCCCGGAGGCACAGGACAGGCCTCTAACTATGGCTACACCTTC; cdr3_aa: CASSPGGTGQASNYGYTF
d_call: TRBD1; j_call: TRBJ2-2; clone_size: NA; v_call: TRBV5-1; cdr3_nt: TGCGCCAGCAGCAAGACAGGGCAGAACACCGGGGAGCTGTTTTTT; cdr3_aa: CASSKTGQNTGELFF
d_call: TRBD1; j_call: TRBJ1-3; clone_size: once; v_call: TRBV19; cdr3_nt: TGTGCCAGTAGTATCGGCAGGGGGAGAGGAAACACCATATATTTT; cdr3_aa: CASSIGRGRGNTIYF
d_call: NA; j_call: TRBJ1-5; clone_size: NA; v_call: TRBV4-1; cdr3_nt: TGCGCCAGCAGCCCTAACAGGGATAGCAATCAGCCCCAGCATTTT; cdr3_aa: CASSPNRDSNQPQHF
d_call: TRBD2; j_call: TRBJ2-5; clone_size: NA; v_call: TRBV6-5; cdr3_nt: TGTGCCAGCAGGCAACTCGGGGGGTCCGGGACCCAGTACTTC; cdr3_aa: CASRQLGGSGTQYF
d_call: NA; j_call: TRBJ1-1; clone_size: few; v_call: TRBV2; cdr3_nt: TGTGCCAGCAGTGAAAGGAGGCAGTACAACACTGAAGCTTTCTTT; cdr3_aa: CASSERRQYNTEAFF
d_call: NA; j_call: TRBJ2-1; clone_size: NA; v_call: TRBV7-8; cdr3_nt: TGTGCCAGCAGCTTAAGTGCGGGGCTAAGCTCCTACAATGAGCAGTTCTTC; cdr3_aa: CASSLSAGLSSYNEQFF
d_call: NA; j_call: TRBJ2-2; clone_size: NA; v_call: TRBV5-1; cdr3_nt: TGCGCCAGCAGCTCCGGGACTGACACCGGGGAGCTGTTTTTT; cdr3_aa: CASSSGTDTGELFF
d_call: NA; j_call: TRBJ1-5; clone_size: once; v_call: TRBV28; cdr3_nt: TGTGCCAGTCTATTAGGCGGGGCAGGGAATCAGCCCCAGCATTTT; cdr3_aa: CASLLGGAGNQPQHF
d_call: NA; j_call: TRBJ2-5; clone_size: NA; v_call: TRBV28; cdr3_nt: TGTGCCAGCGGTACTCGCCGGAGGGAACGAGAGACCCAGTACTTC; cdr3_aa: CASGTRRRERETQYF
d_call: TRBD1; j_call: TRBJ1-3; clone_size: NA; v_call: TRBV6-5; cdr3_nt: TGTGCCAGCAGAGTACAGGGGGCGAAAGGAAACACCATATATTTT; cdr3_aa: CASRVQGAKGNTIYF
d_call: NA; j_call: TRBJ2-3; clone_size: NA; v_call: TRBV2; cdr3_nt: TGTGCCAGCAGTGAAGCGGGACACATGACAGATACGCAGTATTTT; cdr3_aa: CASSEAGHMTDTQYF
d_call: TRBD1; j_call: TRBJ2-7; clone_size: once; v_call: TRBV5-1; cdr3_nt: TGCGCCAGCAGCTTGGTCCAGGGGGCCTACGAGCAGTACTTC; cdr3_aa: CASSLVQGAYEQYF
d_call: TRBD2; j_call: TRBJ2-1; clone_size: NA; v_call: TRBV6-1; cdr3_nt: TGTGCCAGCAGTGAGGGGACTAGCGGGGCCCTCCCCATCAATGAGCAGTTCTTC; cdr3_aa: CASSEGTSGALPINEQFF
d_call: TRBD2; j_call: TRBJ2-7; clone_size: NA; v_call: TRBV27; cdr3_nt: TGTGCCAGCAGCCACTGGGGACTAGCGGGAATCCACGAGCAGTACTTC; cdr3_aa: CASSHWGLAGIHEQYF
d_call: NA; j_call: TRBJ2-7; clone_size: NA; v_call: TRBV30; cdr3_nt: TGTGCCTGGAGTCGACAGAGCTCCTACGAGCAGTACTTC; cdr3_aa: CAWSRQSSYEQYF
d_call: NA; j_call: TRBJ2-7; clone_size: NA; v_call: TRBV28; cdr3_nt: TGTGCCAGCAGTACGCCGTGGGGGGAAGAATACGAGCAGTACTTC; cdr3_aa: CASSTPWGEEYEQYF
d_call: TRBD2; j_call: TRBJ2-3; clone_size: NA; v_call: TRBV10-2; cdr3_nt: TGCGCCAGCAGTGAGTCTAGCGGGAGAGGGGATACGCAGTATTTT; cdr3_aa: CASSESSGRGDTQYF
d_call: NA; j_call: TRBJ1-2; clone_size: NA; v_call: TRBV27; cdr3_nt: TGTGCCAGCAGTCTACAGGGTAACTATGGCTACACCTTC; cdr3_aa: CASSLQGNYGYTF
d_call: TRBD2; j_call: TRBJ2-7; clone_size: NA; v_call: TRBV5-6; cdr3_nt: TGTGCCAGCAGCCTGAGGACTAGCGGCCCCTACGAGCAGTACTTC; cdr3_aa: CASSLRTSGPYEQYF
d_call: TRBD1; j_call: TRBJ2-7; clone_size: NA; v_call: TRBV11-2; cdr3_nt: TGTGCCAGCGACGGGGTCGGCAGGGGGCGAGGTGAGCAGTACTTC; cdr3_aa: CASDGVGRGRGEQYF
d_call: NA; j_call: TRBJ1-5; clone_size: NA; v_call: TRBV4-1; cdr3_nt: TGCGCCAGCAGCCAAGATTGGCGGGCCCGGGGCAATCAGCCCCAGCATTTT; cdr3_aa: CASSQDWRARGNQPQHF
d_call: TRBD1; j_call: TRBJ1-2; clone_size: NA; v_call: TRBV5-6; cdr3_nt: TGTGCCAGCAGAAAAACCGGGACAGGGCACTGTGGCTACACCTTC; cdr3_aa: CASRKTGTGHCGYTF
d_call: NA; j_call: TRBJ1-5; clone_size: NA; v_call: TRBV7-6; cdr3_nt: TGTGCCAGCAGCCCTAATCGCCGCGGTCAGCCCCAGCATTTT; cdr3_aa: CASSPNRRGQPQHF
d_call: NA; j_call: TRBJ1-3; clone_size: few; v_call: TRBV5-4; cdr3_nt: TGTGCCAGCACATCCGGGGGAGTGGAGGGAAACACCATATATTTT; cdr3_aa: CASTSGGVEGNTIYF
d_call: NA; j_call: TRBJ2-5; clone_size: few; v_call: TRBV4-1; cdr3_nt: TGCGCCAGCAGCCAAGATCGACTGTACCAAGAGACCCAGTACTTC; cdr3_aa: CASSQDRLYQETQYF
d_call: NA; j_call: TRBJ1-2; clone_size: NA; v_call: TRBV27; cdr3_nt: TGTGCCAGCAGTGTCCCAGGGGTAGGACTGGATGGCTACACCTTC; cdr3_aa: CASSVPGVGLDGYTF
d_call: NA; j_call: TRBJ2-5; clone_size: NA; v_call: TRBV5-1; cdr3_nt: TGCGCCAGCAGCGCCGACACTTCCGAGACCCAGTACTTC; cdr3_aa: CASSADTSETQYF
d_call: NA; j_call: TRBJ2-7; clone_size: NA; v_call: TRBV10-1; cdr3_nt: TGCGCCAGCAGTGAGCCAGGGGTCCCCTACGAGCAGTACTTC; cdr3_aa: CASSEPGVPYEQYF
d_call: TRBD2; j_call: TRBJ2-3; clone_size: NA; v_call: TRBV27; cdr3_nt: TGTGCCAGCAGTGCAATAACTAGCGGGAGATCAGATACGCAGTATTTT; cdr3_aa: CASSAITSGRSDTQYF
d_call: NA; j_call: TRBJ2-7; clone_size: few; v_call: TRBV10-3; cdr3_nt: TGTGCCATCAGTGGGACAGCGAAACCCTACGAGCAGTACTTC; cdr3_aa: CAISGTAKPYEQYF
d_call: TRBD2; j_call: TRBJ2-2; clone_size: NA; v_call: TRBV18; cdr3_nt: TGTGCCAGCTCATCGTTTCCTAGCGGGATGGGCACCGGGGAGCTGTTTTTT; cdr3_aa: CASSSFPSGMGTGELFF
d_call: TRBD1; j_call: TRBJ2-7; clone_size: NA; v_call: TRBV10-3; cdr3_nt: TGTGCCATCAGAGGACAGGGCTTGGCCTACGAGCAGTACTTC; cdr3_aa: CAIRGQGLAYEQYF
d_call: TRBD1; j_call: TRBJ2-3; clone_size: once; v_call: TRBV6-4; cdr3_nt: TGTGCCAGCAGTGAGCTTCCAGGACAGGGGGCAGATACGCAGTATTTT; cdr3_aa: CASSELPGQGADTQYF
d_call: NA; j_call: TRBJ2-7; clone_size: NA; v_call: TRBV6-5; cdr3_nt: TGTGCCAGCAGTAGGGACTTATCCTACGAGCAGTACTTC; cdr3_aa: CASSRDLSYEQYF
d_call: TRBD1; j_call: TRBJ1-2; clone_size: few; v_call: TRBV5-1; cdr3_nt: TGCGCCAGCAGGCCAAGTCCCCGACAGGGCACGAACTATGGCTACACCTTC; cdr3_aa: CASRPSPRQGTNYGYTF
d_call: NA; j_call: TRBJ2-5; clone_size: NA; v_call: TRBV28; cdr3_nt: TGTGCCAGCAGTACCCGGTTAATCGGGGAGCAGTACTTC; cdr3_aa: CASSTRLIGEQYF
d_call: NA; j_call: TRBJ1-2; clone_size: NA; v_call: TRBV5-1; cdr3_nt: TGCGCCAGCAGCTTGGCGGTCACGGAAAGGAGGGGCTACACCTTC; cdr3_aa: CASSLAVTERRGYTF
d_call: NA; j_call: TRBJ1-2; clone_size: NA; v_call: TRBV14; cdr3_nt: TGTGCCAGCAGCCAAGGAGTTACGTGGGGCTACACCTTC; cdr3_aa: CASSQGVTWGYTF
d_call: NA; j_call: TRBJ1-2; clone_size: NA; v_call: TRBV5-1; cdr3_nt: TGCGCCGGCAGCCCCGGGGGTCCCTATGGCTACACCTTC; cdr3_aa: CAGSPGGPYGYTF
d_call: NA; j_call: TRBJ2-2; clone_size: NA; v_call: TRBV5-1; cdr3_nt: TGCGCCAGCAGCTTAATTACGAACACCGGGGAGCTGTTTTTT; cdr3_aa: CASSLITNTGELFF
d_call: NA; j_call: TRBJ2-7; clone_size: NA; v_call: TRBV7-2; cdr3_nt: TGTGCCAGCAGCTTAGGGTCAGGAAACTCCTACGAGCAGTACTTC; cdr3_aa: CASSLGSGNSYEQYF
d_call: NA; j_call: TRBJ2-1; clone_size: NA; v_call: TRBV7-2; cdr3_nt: TGTGCCAGCGCGGCGGGCAAGCAGTTCTTC; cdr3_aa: CASAAGKQFF
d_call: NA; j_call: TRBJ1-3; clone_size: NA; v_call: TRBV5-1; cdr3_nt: TGCGCCAGCAGCTTGTCTCCAGGCTCTGGAAACACCATATATTTT; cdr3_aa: CASSLSPGSGNTIYF
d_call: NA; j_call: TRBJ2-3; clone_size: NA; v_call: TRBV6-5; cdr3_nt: TGTGCCAGCAGTTACGAAAGGGAGACAGATACGCAGTATTTT; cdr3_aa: CASSYERETDTQYF
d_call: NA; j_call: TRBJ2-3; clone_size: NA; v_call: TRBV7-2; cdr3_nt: TGTGCCAGCAGTTCAGGGCCTAGCACAGATACGCAGTATTTT; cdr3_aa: CASSSGPSTDTQYF
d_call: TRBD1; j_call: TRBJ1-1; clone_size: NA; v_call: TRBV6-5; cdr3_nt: TGTGCCAGCAGTGACAGGGGCCCTGAAGCTTTCTTT; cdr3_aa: CASSDRGPEAFF
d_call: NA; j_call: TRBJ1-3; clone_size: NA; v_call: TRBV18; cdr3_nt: TGTGCCAGCTCACCCTCGACAGGTTCCGGAAACACCATATATTTT; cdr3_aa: CASSPSTGSGNTIYF
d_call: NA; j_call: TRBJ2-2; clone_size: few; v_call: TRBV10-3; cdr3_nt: TGTGCCATCAGCCCGACTAGTTGGGTCACCGGGGAGCTGTTTTTT; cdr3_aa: CAISPTSWVTGELFF
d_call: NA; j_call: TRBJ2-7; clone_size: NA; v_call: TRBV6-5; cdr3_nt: TGTGCCAGCAGTTACAGGGGGAGTGGGGGTTTGGACGAGCAGTACTTC; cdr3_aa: CASSYRGSGGLDEQYF
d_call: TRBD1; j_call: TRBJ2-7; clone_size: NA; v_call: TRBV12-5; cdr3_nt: TGTGCTAGTGGTTTCGGGACAGGTGGCCCTAATGGATTCAACGAGCAGTACTTC; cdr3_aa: CASGFGTGGPNGFNEQYF